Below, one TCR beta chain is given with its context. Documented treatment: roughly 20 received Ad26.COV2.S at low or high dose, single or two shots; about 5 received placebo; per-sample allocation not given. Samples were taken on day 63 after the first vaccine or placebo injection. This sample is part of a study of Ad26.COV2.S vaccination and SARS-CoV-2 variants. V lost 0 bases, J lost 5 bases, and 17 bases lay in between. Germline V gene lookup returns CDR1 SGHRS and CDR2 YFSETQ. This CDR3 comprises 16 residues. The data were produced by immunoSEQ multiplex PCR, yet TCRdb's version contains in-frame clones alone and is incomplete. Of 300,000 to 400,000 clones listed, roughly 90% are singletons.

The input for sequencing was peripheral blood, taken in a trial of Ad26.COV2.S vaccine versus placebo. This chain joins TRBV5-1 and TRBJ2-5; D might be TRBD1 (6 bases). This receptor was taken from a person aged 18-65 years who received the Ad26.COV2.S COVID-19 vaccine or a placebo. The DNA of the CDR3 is TGCGCCAGCAGCTTGGGACCCCAGGGGCGCCTTGAGACCCAGTACTTC. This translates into CASSLGPQGRLETQYF. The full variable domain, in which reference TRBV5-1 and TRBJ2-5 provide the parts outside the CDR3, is KAGVTQTPRYLIKTRGQQVTLSCSPISGHRSVSWYQQTPGQGLQFLFEYFSETQRNKGNFPGRFSGRQFSNSRSEMNVSTLELGDSALYLCASSLGPQGRLETQYFGPGTRLLVL.